Below are 26 T cell receptor beta chains sequenced from a single sample in a study of blood T cell repertoires in COVID-19. TCRdb's table, derived via immunoSEQ multiplex PCR, lists solely in-frame clones and lacks some. The sample yields over 45,000 clones, 90% to 95% seen once. Input material: peripheral blood. The receptors were gathered from a man in his fifties with acute or convalescent COVID-19.

This clone was seen a single time. This chain joins TRBV5-3 and TRBJ1-5; 12 positions agree with TRBD1. TRBV5-3 is an ORF, and what it does is uncertain. This CDR3 is 17 amino acids long. Unmatched junction bases numbered 12, after V lost 4 bases and J lost 7 bases. The chain's CDR3 is CARSTPGTGGREQPQHF. As DNA, the CDR3 is TGTGCCAGAAGCACTCCCGGGACAGGGGGCAGGGAACAGCCCCAGCATTTT.

This clone was seen only once. The chain has TRBV30 and TRBJ2-7; D is possibly TRBD2 (6 bases). The CDR3 is 13 residues long. V lost 3 bases, J lost 3 bases, and 12 bases lay in between. Germline V gives CDR1 GTSNPN, CDR2 SVGIG (reference sequence). CDR3 DNA: TGTGCCTGGAGGGGGGGACTCGTCTACGAGCAGTACTTC. Translation: CAWRGGLVYEQYF.

V usage is TRBV5-1 and J usage is TRBJ1-2; possibly TRBD1 for D (6 bases). V lost 7 bases and J 6 bases, leaving 19 bases between the germline ends. The CDR3 length is 14 residues. CDR1 is SGHRS, CDR2 YFSETQ, per germline. CDR3 DNA sequence: TGCGCCAGCGAGAAGGGGGGGGGATCGAATGGCTACACCTTC. Protein: CASEKGGGSNGYTF.

This chain links TRBV9 with TRBJ2-7; D perhaps matches TRBD2 (6 bases). Trimming removed 3 bases from V and 7 bases from J, with 17 bases in between. The CDR3 extends over 14 amino acids. Per the germline V gene, CDR1 is SGDLS and CDR2 is YYNGEE. Here the CDR3 reads CASSGRDSSWEQYF. The CDR3, as DNA: TGTGCCAGCAGCGGACGGGACTCCTCCTGGGAGCAGTACTTC.

This chain links TRBV25-1 with TRBJ2-1; D is possibly TRBD2 (6 bases). The CDR3 covers 15 residues. Germline loops: CDR1 MGHDK, CDR2 SYGVNS. Trimming removed 6 bases from V and 7 bases from J, with 19 bases in between. The DNA for the CDR3 is TGTGCCAGCAGCCGACTGACTAGTAAGGGGAATGAGCAGTTCTTC. Translating it yields CASSRLTSKGNEQFF.

This chain connects TRBV15 to TRBJ2-5, with 10 bases that match TRBD2. The germline gives CDR1 LNHNV, CDR2 YYDKDF (reference sequence). The CDR3 totals 14 residues. The V and J ends lost 5 bases and 4 bases, in that order; junction bases with no gene match: 4. For the CDR3, the DNA is TGTGCCACCAGCGTAAGCGGGAGGGGAGAGACCCAGTACTTC. Protein sequence: CATSVSGRGETQYF.

V usage is TRBV2 and J usage is TRBJ1-1; D gene unclear. CDR1 and CDR2 (germline): SNHLY, FYNNEI. Trimming shortened V by 4 bases and J by 6 bases, and 15 bases separated the two germline ends. The CDR3 length is 14 residues. The CDR3 nucleotides read TGTGCCAGCAGTGGTTTGAGCGATTGGGCTGAAGCTTTCTTT. It translates to CASSGLSDWAEAFF.

This rearrangement joins TRBV30 to TRBJ2-1; 9 bases match TRBD2. Trimming cost V 2 bases and J 7 bases; bases outside gene matches: 15. This CDR3 spans 17 amino acids. Germline loops: CDR1 GTSNPN, CDR2 SVGIG (reference sequence). Here the CDR3 reads CAWSSILVAGDGNEQFF. CDR3 bases: TGTGCCTGGAGTTCCATTCTGGTAGCGGGAGATGGAAATGAGCAGTTCTTC.

The rearrangement uses TRBV11-3 and TRBJ2-2; 8 nucleotides line up with TRBD1. Germline CDR1 reads SGHNT; CDR2 reads YENEEA. CDR3 length equals 17 residues. V lost 0 bases and J lost 3; bases outside the gene matches: 6. The CDR3 DNA sequence: TGTGCCAGCAGCTTAGATCTTGCACAGGGGGACACCGGGGAGCTGTTTTTT. It specifies CASSLDLAQGDTGELFF.

This clone was seen once. The chain combines TRBV16 with TRBJ2-2; tentatively, D is TRBD2 (6 bases). Germline-derived CDR1 and CDR2 are KGHSY and FQNENV. Trimming stripped 4 bases from V and 4 bases from J, with 10 bases between. This CDR3 region has 14 residues. As DNA, the CDR3 is TGTGCCAGCAGCCCCCGCGGGGCCACCGGGGAGCTGTTTTTT. Its protein is CASSPRGATGELFF.

The gene calls are TRBV7-7 and TRBJ1-5, with 9 bases lining up with TRBD1. The CDR3 has 17 residues. Germline CDR1 reads SSHAT; CDR2 reads FNYEAQ (reference sequence). J gave up 3 bases and V 1 base, and 7 bases lay outside the gene matches. In DNA form, the CDR3 reads TGTGCCAGCAGCTTAGGGAGGGGGACAGGGAACAATCAGCCCCAGCATTTT. The encoded protein is CASSLGRGTGNNQPQHF. The entire variable domain, with the rest obtained from reference TRBV7-7 and TRBJ1-5, is as follows: GAGVSQSPRYKVTKRGQDVTLRCDPISSHATLYWYQQALGQGPEFLTYFNYEAQPDKSGLPSDRFSAERPEGSISTLTIQRTEQRDSAMYRCASSLGRGTGNNQPQHFGDGTRLSIL.

J is TRBJ2-5 and V is TRBV30; 7 bases agree with TRBD1. V dropped 8 bases and J dropped 2; count of bases not matched to a gene: 8. CDR1 is GTSNPN, CDR2 SVGIG, per germline (reference sequence). CDR3 length: 13 amino acids. The CDR3 loop is CARARQGQETQYF. The CDR3 nucleotides are TGTGCCCGCGCAAGACAGGGTCAAGAGACCCAGTACTTC.

The chain employs TRBV11-3 and TRBJ1-2; a weak D match, TRBD1 (5 bases). V gave up 2 bases and J gave up 13 bases, with 11 bases separating them. Looked up from germline, CDR1 is SGHNT and CDR2 is YENEEA. This CDR3 is built from 11 residues. The chain's CDR3 is CASSLRGEATF. The CDR3 nucleotides read TGTGCCAGCAGCTTACGGGGGGAGGCCACCTTC.

V and J are TRBV14 and TRBJ2-2; 7 bases agree with TRBD1. This CDR3 has 18 amino acids. Losses at the gene ends were 6 bases for V and 0 bases for J; bases not matched to a gene: 13. The germline V gene encodes CDR1 SGHDN and CDR2 FVKESK. CDR3 sequence: CASRYNRGPTTNTGELFF. The CDR3 DNA reads TGTGCCAGCAGATATAACAGGGGCCCGACCACGAACACCGGGGAGCTGTTTTTT.

This rearrangement joins TRBV5-1 to TRBJ2-2; TRBD2 matches 9 bases. This CDR3 contains 16 residues. After removal of 0 bases from V and 4 bases from J, the junction contained 4 bases not matched to a gene. Germline V gives CDR1 SGHRS, CDR2 YFSETQ. CDR3 DNA: TGCGCCAGCAGCTTGGGGACTAGCGTCGGCACCGGGGAGCTGTTTTTT. This encodes CASSLGTSVGTGELFF.

The chain carries TRBV10-3 and TRBJ2-1; no reliable D call. Germline-derived CDR1 and CDR2 are ENHRY and SYGVKD. The CDR3 covers 13 residues. Trimming removed 7 bases from V and 7 bases from J, with 14 bases in between. CDR3 region: CAINTATGNEQFF. CDR3 DNA sequence: TGTGCCATCAACACCGCGACGGGTAATGAGCAGTTCTTC.

The rearrangement uses TRBV19 and TRBJ1-3; no clear D. Germline V gene data show CDR1 as LNHDA and CDR2 as SQIVND (reference sequence). This CDR3 is 14 amino acids long. V lost 7 bases to trimming and J lost 3 bases, with 13 bases between them. Here the CDR3 reads CASNVLVGGNTIYF. The CDR3 nucleotides are TGTGCCAGTAATGTCCTAGTCGGTGGAAACACCATATATTTT.

Worth noting for this clone: A junction end diverges from the germline sequence, so it may reflect a read error. The V gene is TRBV5-4, the J gene TRBJ2-7; the D gene is possibly TRBD2 (7 bases). The CDR3 runs to 18 residues. The germline V gene has CDR1 SGHNT and CDR2 YYREEE (reference sequence). The chain's CDR3 is CASSWAGAAVTSTRMLDF. The CDR3 DNA is TGTGCCAGCAGCTGGGCGGGGGCCGCAGTTACGAGCACGCGTATGCTGGACTTC.

The chain uses TRBV5-1 and TRBJ2-1; no clear D. From germline, CDR1 is SGHRS and CDR2 YFSETQ. Trimming left V 2 bases short and J 7 bases short, with 13 bases between. This CDR3 comprises 14 residues. CDR3 nucleotides: TGCGCCAGCAGCTTTGTTAGAGGTGGAAATGAGCAGTTCTTC. Protein: CASSFVRGGNEQFF.

This rearrangement joins TRBV11-3 to TRBJ1-3; 7 positions agree with TRBD1. The CDR3 sequence is 15 residues long. CDR1 SGHNT and CDR2 YENEEA come from the germline V gene. V lost 5 bases and J lost 3; bases outside the gene matches: 7. CDR3 in DNA: TGTGCCAGCAGCGCTCAGACAGGGAATGGAAACACCATATATTTT. Translation gives CASSAQTGNGNTIYF.

The rearrangement links TRBV6-5 to TRBJ2-7, with TRBD1 matching 10 bases. V shed 2 bases, J shed 5 bases, and the junction held 6 bases outside the gene matches. The germline V gene has CDR1 MNHEY and CDR2 SVGAGI. The CDR3 has 15 residues. The CDR3 region is CASSYLTGGRDEQYF. The CDR3 region has the DNA TGTGCCAGCAGTTACCTGACAGGGGGCAGGGACGAGCAGTACTTC.

The chain is built from TRBV29-1 and TRBJ2-1, with D maybe TRBD2 (5 bases). The CDR3 consists of 12 residues. V shed 4 bases and J shed 9 bases, with 13 bases lying between them. The germline V gene has CDR1 SQVTM and CDR2 ANQGSEA. CDR3 in amino acids: CSVATGSSEQFF. CDR3 bases: TGCAGCGTTGCCACGGGGAGCAGTGAGCAGTTCTTC.

The gene calls are TRBV5-6 and TRBJ1-5, with a tentative D call TRBD1 (5 bases). The length of the CDR3 is 18 residues. The germline V gene encodes CDR1 SGHDT and CDR2 YYEEEE. V lost 3 bases and J 2 bases, leaving 21 bases between the germline ends. CDR3 nucleotides: TGTGCCAGCAGCTCGAGCCGGCTACTCCTCAGGGGCAATCAGCCCCAGCATTTT. It encodes CASSSSRLLLRGNQPQHF.

The chain links TRBV19 to TRBJ2-1, with 14 bases lining up with TRBD2. The germline V gene has CDR1 LNHDA and CDR2 SQIVND (reference sequence). This CDR3 has 16 amino acids. The ends lost 9 bases at V and 8 bases at J; junction bases unmatched: 12. This chain's CDR3 is CASQIYGTSGSYEQFF. For the CDR3, the DNA is TGTGCCAGCCAAATATATGGGACTAGCGGGAGCTATGAGCAGTTCTTC.

This rearrangement joins TRBV4-1 to TRBJ1-4; D ambiguous. This CDR3 has 15 residues. V shed 1 base and J shed 2 bases, with 8 bases lying between them. Germline assignment: CDR1 MGHRA and CDR2 YSYEKL. The DNA of the CDR3 is TGCGCCAGCAGCCAAGGGCGGGCCACTAATGAAAAACTGTTTTTT. Protein: CASSQGRATNEKLFF.

V usage is TRBV28 and J usage is TRBJ2-7; TRBD1 aligns across 10 bases. The length of the CDR3 is 15 residues. CDR1 is MDHEN and CDR2 is SYDVKM in the germline V gene. V gave up 5 bases and J gave up 4 bases; unmatched junction bases: 8. CDR3 in amino acids: CASSPPGQGRYEQYF. The CDR3 DNA is TGTGCCAGCAGTCCACCGGGACAGGGGCGGTACGAGCAGTACTTC.